These 24 T cell receptor beta chains came from one sample sequenced in a study of Graves' ophthalmopathy and Graves' hyperthyroidism. TCR beta CDR3 amplification used RNA transcripts. Second-round multiplex PCR came after a first-round RT-PCR that employed HTBI primers. TCRdb independently ran MiXCR on the multiplex PCR reads; one entry per CDR3 protein. This sample carries some 750,000 distinct CDR3 sequences, 40% of them seen once, and the ten largest clones take approximately 43%. Input material: peripheral blood. The receptors were sampled from an adult man with Graves' ophthalmopathy.

The V gene is TRBV12-3 or TRBV12-4, the J gene TRBJ1-1; 9 nucleotides line up with TRBD1. The CDR3 has 12 residues. The CDR3 DNA sequence: TGTGCTAGGGGACAGGGGAACACTGAAGCTTTCTTT. Protein product: CARGQGNTEAFF.

V is TRBV10-3 and J is TRBJ2-7; 8 bases align to TRBD2. CDR3 length equals 15 residues. Germline CDR1 reads ENHRY; CDR2 reads SYGVKD. V shed 10 bases, J shed 3 bases, and the junction held 14 bases outside the gene matches. In DNA form, the CDR3 reads TGTGCCACCGGGGATGACGGGGGGGCCAGCTACGAGCAGTACTTC. It specifies CATGDDGGASYEQYF.

This clonotype was seen a handful of times. A much larger clone sits a single nucleotide away, making a read error possible. The rearrangement links TRBV10-3 to TRBJ1-5; TRBD1 matches 10 bases. The CDR3 consists of 14 residues. Germline CDR1 ENHRY, CDR2 SYGVKD. The trim removed 6 bases at V and 5 bases at J, leaving 4 bases unmatched. CDR3 coding DNA: TGTGCCATCAGCTCCGGGACAGGGGATCAGCCCCAGCATTTT. It encodes CAISSGTGDQPQHF.

This clonotype was observed once. V is TRBV29-1 and J is TRBJ2-7, with a tentative D call TRBD2 (5 bases). Germline V CDR1 and CDR2: SQVTM, ANQGSEA. The CDR3 length is 13 residues. This CDR3 is CTAWRSNSYEQYF. CDR3 nucleotides: TGCACCGCCTGGAGGAGCAACTCCTACGAGCAGTACTTC.

This rearrangement joins TRBV10-3 to TRBJ2-5; D is ambiguous. The germline gives CDR1 ENHRY, CDR2 SYGVKD. There are 14 residues in the CDR3. Trimming stripped 10 bases from V and 1 base from J, with 16 bases between. CDR3 nucleotides: TGTGCCAGCAGCCCCTCAATGATCCAAGAGACCCAGTACTTC. Translating it yields CASSPSMIQETQYF.

The table lists this clonotype with a few counts. The genes are TRBV29-1 and TRBJ2-7; maybe TRBD2 (6 bases). This CDR3 has 14 amino acids. Trimming took off 2 bases at V and 7 bases at J, with 18 bases between the two ends. The V gene's germline CDR1 is SQVTM and CDR2 ANQGSEA. The CDR3: CSVEPGVVGGEQYF. DNA for the CDR3: TGCAGCGTTGAACCGGGAGTAGTGGGGGGTGAGCAGTACTTC.

This CDR3 is CASSPLSSYNGYGYTF. DNA for the CDR3: TGTGCCAGCAGCCCTCTCAGCTCGTATAACGGCTATGGCTACACCTTC. The V gene is TRBV7-2, the J gene TRBJ1-2; no definite D call. Germline V gene lookup returns CDR1 SGHTA and CDR2 FQGNSA. The CDR3 sequence is 16 residues long. The V end was cut by 5 bases, the J end by 4 bases, with 20 bases between.

This sequence joins TRBV9 and TRBJ2-2, with 7 nucleotides matching TRBD1. Trimming at V came to 5 bases and at J to 0 bases, leaving 10 bases not matched to a gene. Germline CDR1 reads SGDLS; CDR2 reads YYNGEE. The CDR3 covers 17 residues. The CDR3 protein is CASSHIRQGANTGELFF. Here the CDR3 DNA reads TGTGCCAGCAGTCATATCCGACAGGGAGCGAACACCGGGGAGCTGTTTTTT.

The J gene is TRBJ1-5, the V gene TRBV24-1, with a possible D match to TRBD1 (5 bases). Trimming stripped 9 bases from V and 4 bases from J, with 15 bases between. The CDR3 runs 14 residues. Looked up from germline, CDR1 is KGHDR and CDR2 is SFDVKD. For the CDR3, the DNA is TGTGCCACCGCTCTGGGAGGGGCAAATCAGCCCCAGCATTTT. Protein sequence: CATALGGANQPQHF.

This clonotype was seen just once. The rearrangement links TRBV10-2 to TRBJ1-2, with no clear D. This CDR3 is 15 amino acids long. Germline V gene lookup returns CDR1 WSHSY and CDR2 SAAADI. Trimming shortened V by 0 bases and J by 4 bases, and 12 bases separated the two germline ends. The DNA for the CDR3 is TGCGCCAGCAGTGAGTCAGGGTACGGTGGCTATGGCTACACCTTC. This gives the protein CASSESGYGGYGYTF.

This clonotype has ten or more counts. V and J are TRBV20-1 and TRBJ1-2; D is perhaps TRBD1 (5 bases). Germline V gene data show CDR1 as DFQATT and CDR2 as SNEGSKA (reference sequence). The CDR3 has 12 residues. V was trimmed by 3 bases and J by 4 bases, leaving 9 bases between them. In DNA, the CDR3 is TGCAGTGCTAGTCAGGGACCCTATGGCTACACCTTC. Amino acids: CSASQGPYGYTF.

The chain has TRBV10-2 and TRBJ2-7, with a weak D call TRBD1 (5 bases). The ends were cut back, 3 bases at V and 6 bases at J, with 12 bases in the middle. This CDR3 has 13 residues. Germline V gene data show CDR1 as WSHSY and CDR2 as SAAADI. The CDR3 reads CASSESGIGEQYF. As DNA, the CDR3 is TGCGCCAGCAGTGAATCAGGGATCGGCGAGCAGTACTTC.

The chain employs TRBV2 and TRBJ2-5, with 10 positions matching TRBD1. Germline CDR1 SNHLY, CDR2 FYNNEI. CDR3 length equals 12 residues. V gave up 7 bases and J gave up 9 bases; unmatched junction bases: 5. In DNA form, the CDR3 reads TGTGCCAGCATCTTGGACAGGGGGGCCCAGTACTTC. Translation: CASILDRGAQYF.

Concerning this clonotype itself: Being one base from a much bigger clone, this may be a read error. The V and J genes are TRBV19 and TRBJ1-2; D is uncertain. The CDR3 has 13 residues. Trimming removed 8 bases from V and 4 bases from J, with 14 bases in between. CDR1 is LNHDA and CDR2 is SQIVND in the germline V gene (reference sequence). The CDR3 region has the DNA TGTGCCAGTGGCCCCTGGTCTGCCTATGGCTACACCTTC. Translation gives CASGPWSAYGYTF. Filled out from reference TRBV19 and TRBJ1-2, the complete variable domain reads DGGITQSPKYLFRKEGQNVTLSCEQNLNHDAMYWYRQDPGQGLRLIYYSQIVNDFQKGDIAEGYSVSREKKESFPLTVTSAQKNPTAFYLCASGPWSAYGYTFGSGTRLTVV.

A word on this clonotype: The junction does not match germline at one end; this may be a read error. The chain combines TRBV15 with TRBJ2-7; 9 bases agree with TRBD1. The CDR3 has 15 residues. The germline V gene encodes CDR1 LNHNV and CDR2 YYDKDF (reference sequence). The CDR3 here is CATSRGQGDTGELYF. The CDR3 DNA reads TGTGCCACCAGCAGAGGACAGGGGGACACCGGGGAGCTGTACTTC.

This clonotype occurred a few times. The chain couples TRBV4-3 to TRBJ1-4; D ambiguous. Germline V lookup: CDR1 LGHNA, CDR2 YSLEER. The CDR3 covers 16 residues. V was pared by 2 bases and J by 4 bases, with 14 bases between. CDR3 in amino acids: CASSQPTGRDNEKLFF. Here the CDR3 DNA reads TGCGCCAGCAGCCAACCAACGGGTCGAGATAATGAAAAACTGTTTTTT.

This chain joins TRBV5-1 and TRBJ2-7; TRBD1 is a possible D gene (6 bases). CDR3 length: 15 residues. Germline V gene sequence: CDR1 SGHRS, CDR2 YFSETQ. The ends were cut back, 0 bases at V and 2 bases at J, with 12 bases in the middle. In nucleotides, the CDR3 is TGCGCCAGCAGCTTGGATTCAGGGGCCGCCTACGAGCAGTACTTC. Its translation: CASSLDSGAAYEQYF.

The V gene is TRBV3-1, the J gene TRBJ2-6; tentatively, D is TRBD1 (5 bases). In germline, CDR1 is LGHDT, CDR2 YNNKEL (reference sequence). This CDR3 region has 15 residues. V lost 6 bases, J lost 2 bases, and 11 bases lay in between. This chain's CDR3 is CASRQTAPGANVLTF. The CDR3 region has the DNA TGTGCCAGCAGACAGACAGCACCTGGGGCCAACGTCCTGACTTTC.

This clonotype was found a few times. V gene TRBV20-1 combines with J gene TRBJ1-3; 9 nucleotides agree with TRBD1. V shed 2 bases and J 4 bases; nucleotides not matched to a gene: 6. The CDR3 is made up of 15 amino acids. Germline assignment: CDR1 DFQATT and CDR2 SNEGSKA (reference sequence). DNA of the CDR3: TGCAGTGCTAGACCAGGACAGGGGACAGGAAACACCATATATTTT. Residues: CSARPGQGTGNTIYF.

The chain recombines TRBV7-9 with TRBJ1-1; 7 bases fit TRBD1. In germline, CDR1 is SEHNR, CDR2 FQNEAQ (reference sequence). CDR3 size: 15 residues. Trimming cost V 3 bases and J 4 bases; bases outside gene matches: 8. For the CDR3, the DNA is TGTGCCAGCAGCTTGGAACAGGGGAGGAGCACTGAAGCTTTCTTT. Protein product: CASSLEQGRSTEAFF.

V usage is TRBV11-2 and J usage is TRBJ1-2; D unclear. Germline lookup yields CDR1 SGHAT and CDR2 FQNNGV. CDR3 length equals 14 residues. V gave up 5 bases and J gave up 0 bases, with 10 bases separating them. CDR3 residues: CASSLLASNYGYTF. The CDR3 DNA sequence: TGTGCCAGCAGCCTTTTAGCCTCTAACTATGGCTACACCTTC.

CDR3 in amino acids: CASSPGLAGPREQYF. The CDR3, as DNA: TGTGCCAGCAGCCCCGGGTTAGCGGGCCCCCGCGAGCAGTACTTC. The gene calls are TRBV25-1 and TRBJ2-7, with 7 bases matching TRBD2. The CDR3 is 15 amino acids. V shed 6 bases, J shed 6 bases, and the junction held 14 bases outside the gene matches. Germline V gene sequence: CDR1 MGHDK, CDR2 SYGVNS.

A few counts support this clonotype. The CDR3 bases are TGTGCCACCAGCGGGTGGAGGGGCTCAGAGACCCAGTACTTC. Protein: CATSGWRGSETQYF. The chain employs TRBV15 and TRBJ2-5, with a possible D match to TRBD2 (6 bases). Germline V CDR1 and CDR2: LNHNV, YYDKDF (reference sequence). This CDR3 contains 14 residues. V was shortened by 5 bases and J by 4 bases, with 14 bases between the two germline ends.

The rearrangement joins TRBV29-1 to TRBJ2-7, with TRBD1 identical over 7 bases. Losses at the gene ends were 7 bases for V and 0 bases for J; bases not matched to a gene: 12. CDR1 is SQVTM, CDR2 ANQGSEA, per germline. The CDR3 is 15 amino acids. The CDR3: CSGRQGGWSSYEQYF. Here the CDR3 DNA reads TGCAGCGGACGACAGGGTGGCTGGAGCTCCTACGAGCAGTACTTC.